This TCR beta chain is drawn from a study of cytomegalovirus exposure and HLA in healthy donors. The V segment lost 1 base and the J segment 7 bases; nucleotides outside the gene matches: 10. Germline V gene data show CDR1 as LGHNA and CDR2 as YSLEER. The CDR3 runs to 16 residues. On this clone itself: Its target is unknown.

Profiling relied on immunoSEQ multiplex PCR, and the TCRdb table lists in-frame clones only, not all of them. The profile shows about 73,000 clones, approximately 90% of them singletons. Broader study findings: Researchers counted around 170 TCR beta chains as cytomegalovirus-associated. CMV antigen specificity of a few CMV-associated chains was confirmed in vitro.

The material sequenced was PBMCs. The genes are TRBV4-3 and TRBJ2-1, with 7 bases identical to TRBD2. The receptor's source is a woman in her late teens or twenties in good health and CMV-seropositive. The CDR3 region is CASSQGGGRDRNEQFF. Here the CDR3 DNA reads TGCGCCAGCAGCCAAGGGGGGGGTAGGGACCGGAATGAGCAGTTCTTC.